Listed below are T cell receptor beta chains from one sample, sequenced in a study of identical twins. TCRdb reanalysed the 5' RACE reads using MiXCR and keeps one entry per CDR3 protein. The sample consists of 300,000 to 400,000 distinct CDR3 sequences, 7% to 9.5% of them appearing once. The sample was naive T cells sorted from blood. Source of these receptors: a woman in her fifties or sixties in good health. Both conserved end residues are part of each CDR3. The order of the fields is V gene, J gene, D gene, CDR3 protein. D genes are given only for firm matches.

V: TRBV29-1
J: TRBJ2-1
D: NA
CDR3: CSVRRDAYNEQFF

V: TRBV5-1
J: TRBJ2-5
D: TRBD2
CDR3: CASSLTAGGTLGTQYF

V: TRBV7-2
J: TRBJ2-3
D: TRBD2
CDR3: CASSPHSGSSDTQYF

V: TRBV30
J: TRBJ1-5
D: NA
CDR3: CAWRGGNGNQPQHF

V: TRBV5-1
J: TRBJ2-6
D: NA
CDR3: CASSPGTFSGANVLTF

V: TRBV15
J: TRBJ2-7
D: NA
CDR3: CATSRDPGLSSYEQYF

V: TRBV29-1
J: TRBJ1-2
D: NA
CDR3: CSVVEIRAGTEGYTF

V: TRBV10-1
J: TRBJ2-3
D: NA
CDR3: CASSDVENPSTDTQYF

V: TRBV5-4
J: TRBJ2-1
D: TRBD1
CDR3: CASSQDRAWNEQFF

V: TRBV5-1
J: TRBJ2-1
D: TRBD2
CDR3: CASSPRRLAGSNEQFF

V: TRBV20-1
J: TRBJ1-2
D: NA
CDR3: CSAPNYVSNYGYTF

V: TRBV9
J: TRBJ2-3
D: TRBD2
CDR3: CASRRGSGLATDTQYF

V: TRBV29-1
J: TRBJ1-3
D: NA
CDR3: CSVRSGNTIYF

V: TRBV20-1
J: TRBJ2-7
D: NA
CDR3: CSASQGDEQYF

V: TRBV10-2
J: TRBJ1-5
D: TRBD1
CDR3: CASSESLSHGQGGQPQHF

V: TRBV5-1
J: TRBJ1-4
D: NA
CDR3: CASSTSGANEKLFF

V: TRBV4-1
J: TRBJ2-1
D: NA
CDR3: CASSQAHEQFF

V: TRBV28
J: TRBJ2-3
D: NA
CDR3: CASLGVTDTQYF

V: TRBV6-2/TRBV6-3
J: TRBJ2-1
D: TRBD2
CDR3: CASRPRTSPEQFF

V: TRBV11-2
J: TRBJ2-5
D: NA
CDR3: CASSLGDRRRETQYF

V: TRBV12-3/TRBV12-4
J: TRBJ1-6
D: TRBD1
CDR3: CASSFGTGFLSSTLHF

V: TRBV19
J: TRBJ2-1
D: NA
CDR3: CASSPWVGEKFF

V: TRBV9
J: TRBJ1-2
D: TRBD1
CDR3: CASSVGTGYGYTF

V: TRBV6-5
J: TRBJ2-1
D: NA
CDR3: CASSYGEGGEQFF

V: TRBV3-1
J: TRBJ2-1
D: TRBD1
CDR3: CASSQGTGTYNEQFF

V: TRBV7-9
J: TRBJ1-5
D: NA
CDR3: CASSLEGGIQPQHF

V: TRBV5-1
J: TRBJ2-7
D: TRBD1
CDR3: CASSQRTGPYEQYF

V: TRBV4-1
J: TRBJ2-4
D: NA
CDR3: CASSRLLAVSASKNIQYF

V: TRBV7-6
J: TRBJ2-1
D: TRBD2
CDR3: CASSLLGGSRQNEQFF

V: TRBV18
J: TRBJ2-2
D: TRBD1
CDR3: CATTGQGGTGELFF

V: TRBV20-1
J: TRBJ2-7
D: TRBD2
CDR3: CSARDPLGDYGEQYF

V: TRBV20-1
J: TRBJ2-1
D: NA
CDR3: CSAPVVHVTYNEQFF

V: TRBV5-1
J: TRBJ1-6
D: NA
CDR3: CASSLGRTDSPLHF

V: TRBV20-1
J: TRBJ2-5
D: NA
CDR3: CSARGLLGGETQYF

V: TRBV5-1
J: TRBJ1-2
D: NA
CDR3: CASSHSGPGYTF

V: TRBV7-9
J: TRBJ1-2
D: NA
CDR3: CASSLVANYGYTF

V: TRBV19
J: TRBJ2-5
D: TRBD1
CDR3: CASSGGQKETQYF

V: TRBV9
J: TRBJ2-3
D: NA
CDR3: CASSQSPLGRTDTQYF

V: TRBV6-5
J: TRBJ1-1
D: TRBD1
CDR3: CASSPIQGYTEAFF

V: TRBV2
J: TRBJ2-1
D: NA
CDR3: CASSVTAGKNEQFF

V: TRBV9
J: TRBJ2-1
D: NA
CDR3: CASSVGSNNEQFF

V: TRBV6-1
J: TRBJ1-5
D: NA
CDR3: CASSERGDVGNQPQHF

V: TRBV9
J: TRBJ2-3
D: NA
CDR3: CASSVVDSLGTQYF

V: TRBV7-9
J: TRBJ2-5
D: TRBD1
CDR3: CASSRDSGGETQYF

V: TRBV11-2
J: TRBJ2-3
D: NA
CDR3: CASSLDSAGARDTQYF

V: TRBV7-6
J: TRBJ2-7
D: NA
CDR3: CASSLVPFYEQYF

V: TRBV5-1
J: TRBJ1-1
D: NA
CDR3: CASSLVRGMNTEAFF

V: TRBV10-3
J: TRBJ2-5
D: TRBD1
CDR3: CAISTGTGGKTQYF

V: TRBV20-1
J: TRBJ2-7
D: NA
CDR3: CSARDLGLPLIF

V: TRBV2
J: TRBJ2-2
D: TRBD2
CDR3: CASSGLAGIPAGELFF

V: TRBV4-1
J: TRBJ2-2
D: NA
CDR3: CASSQGFGSPTGELFF

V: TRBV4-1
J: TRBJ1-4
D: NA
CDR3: CASSQGVIEKLFF

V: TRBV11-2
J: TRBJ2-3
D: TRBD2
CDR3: CASSLLAGGLGDTQYF

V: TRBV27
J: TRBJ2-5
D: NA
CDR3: CASSSRVGANQETQYF

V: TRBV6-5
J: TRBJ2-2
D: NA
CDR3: CASRVPGRDTGELFF

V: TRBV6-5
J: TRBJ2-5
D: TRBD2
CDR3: CASKGGEKAQYF